A selection of T cell receptor beta chains follows, all from one sample in a study of blood T cell repertoires in COVID-19. Clones were sequenced by immunoSEQ multiplex PCR, and TCRdb holds only the in-frame ones, with some missing. Of tens of thousands of clones detected, roughly 80% appear once; the ten largest clones hold more than 9.5%. The sequenced sample consisted of peripheral blood. These receptors all stem from a human donor in a cohort sampled during active COVID-19. CDR3s include the opening cysteine and the closing phenylalanine or tryptophan. The D gene is left open where the match is weak. Clone size, where shown, is once, few, many, or a class for clones that have expanded.

V gene	D gene	J gene	clone size	CDR3 DNA	CDR3 protein
TRBV19	NA	TRBJ1-4	NA	TGTGCCAGTAGTGAGAGGGAGGGGAATGAAAAACTGTTTTTT	CASSEREGNEKLFF
TRBV18	TRBD1	TRBJ2-2	once	TGTGCCAGCTCCCCCGGGACAGGGAACACCGGGGAGCTGTTTTTT	CASSPGTGNTGELFF
TRBV7-2	TRBD2	TRBJ2-1	NA	TGTGCCAGCAGCTTAGCTTTCGTTGCGGGAGGGATAGGGTCCTACAATGAGCAGTTCTTC	CASSLAFVAGGIGSYNEQFF
TRBV5-6	NA	TRBJ2-1	NA	TGTGCCAGCACCCTCGGGAATGAGCAGTTCTTC	CASTLGNEQFF
TRBV2	NA	TRBJ2-1	NA	TGTGCCAGCAGTCGGGAAAATGGCCCCAATGAGCAGTTCTTC	CASSRENGPNEQFF
TRBV28	NA	TRBJ2-3	NA	TGTGCCAGCAGTTTTTTAAGCGGCACAGATACGCAGTATTTT	CASSFLSGTDTQYF
TRBV7-2	TRBD2	TRBJ2-5	NA	TGTGCCAGCAGCTCCCGCCGACTAGCGGGCCCCGGGGAGACCCAGTACTTC	CASSSRRLAGPGETQYF
TRBV7-2	TRBD1	TRBJ1-4	NA	TGTGCCAGCAGCTTAGCCGGACAGGGGGTCGCGAAACTGTTTTTT	CASSLAGQGVAKLFF
TRBV4-3	NA	TRBJ1-1	NA	TGCGCCAGCAGCCGTCAACTCCAACTGAACACTGAAGCTTTCTTT	CASSRQLQLNTEAFF
TRBV6-5	NA	TRBJ1-1	NA	TGTGCCAGCAGCAGTGGGCCCCCAGAAGCTTTCTTT	CASSSGPPEAFF
TRBV19	NA	TRBJ1-3	NA	TGTGCCAGTAGTTCTCTCAACAGGGACCGCTCTGGAAACACCATATATTTT	CASSSLNRDRSGNTIYF
TRBV23-1	TRBD2	TRBJ2-6	NA	TGCGCCAGCAGTCAAGAAAGCGGGAGGGCTGGGGCCAACGTCCTGACTTTC	CASSQESGRAGANVLTF
TRBV14	TRBD1	TRBJ2-1	NA	TGTGCCAGCAGCCAAAACAGGGGGCGCGGCAATGAGCAGTTCTTC	CASSQNRGRGNEQFF
TRBV4-3	TRBD2	TRBJ2-7	NA	TGCGCCAGCAGCCAAGTCGGGGGGTCGGTTGGCGAGCAGTACTTC	CASSQVGGSVGEQYF
TRBV7-9	NA	TRBJ2-3	once	TGTGCCAGCAGCTCCGGGTGGGGGCGAGGTACAGATACGCAGTATTTT	CASSSGWGRGTDTQYF
TRBV7-8	NA	TRBJ1-5	few	TGTGCCAGCAGCCCTCAGAGGCAGCCTAATCAGCCCCAGCATTTT	CASSPQRQPNQPQHF
TRBV5-5	TRBD1	TRBJ1-2	NA	TGTGCCAGCAGCTCCCCTGACAGGGGACACTATGGCTACACCTTC	CASSSPDRGHYGYTF
TRBV7-9	TRBD1	TRBJ1-3	NA	TGTGCCAGCAGCCCGGGACAGCCCAACTCTGGAAACACCATATATTTT	CASSPGQPNSGNTIYF
TRBV7-2	NA	TRBJ2-7	NA	TGTGCCAGCAGCCCCTACAGGGAATTGAGCTCCTACGAGCAGTACTTC	CASSPYRELSSYEQYF
TRBV9	TRBD1	TRBJ2-2	NA	TGTGCCAGCAGCGTAGTTGAGGGGGCGCCCACCGGGGAGCTGTTTTTT	CASSVVEGAPTGELFF
TRBV15	NA	TRBJ1-5	NA	TGTGCCACCAGCGGGGGCCACAGGGCAGCTAGTCAGCCCCAGCATTTT	CATSGGHRAASQPQHF
TRBV7-2	TRBD1	TRBJ1-5	NA	TGTGCCAGCAGCCCGCCGGGACAGACCAATCAGCCCCAGCATTTT	CASSPPGQTNQPQHF
TRBV29-1	NA	TRBJ2-3	few	TGCAGCGTTGCCCGGGGTTGGGGAAACGAGAAAGATACGCAGTATTTT	CSVARGWGNEKDTQYF
TRBV6-5	TRBD2	TRBJ2-5	NA	TGTGCCAGCAGCCTAGAGCGGGATCGAGAGACCCAGTACTTC	CASSLERDRETQYF
TRBV6-1	NA	TRBJ2-5	few	TGTGCCAGCAGTGAAGAAAGGGGCGGAGAGACCCAGTACTTC	CASSEERGGETQYF
TRBV7-2	NA	TRBJ2-7	few	TGTGCCAGCAGCTTAGCCAATAGAGGTGACGAGCAGTACTTC	CASSLANRGDEQYF
TRBV5-8	NA	TRBJ2-1	NA	TGTGCCAGCAGCTTGGTCAGGGGCACGACCTACAATGAGCAGTTCTTC	CASSLVRGTTYNEQFF
TRBV7-2	NA	TRBJ2-7	NA	TGTGCCAGCAGCTTCTCACCGGGGGATGGGTACGAGCAGTACTTC	CASSFSPGDGYEQYF
TRBV20-1	NA	TRBJ2-1	NA	TGCAGTGCTAGTAAGCAAACTACAGGGTGTGATGAGCAGTTCTTC	CSASKQTTGCDEQFF
TRBV3-1/TRBV3-2	NA	TRBJ2-7	few	TGTGCCAGCAGCCCCCTCTTCGGGACTCGACCCTACGAGCAGTACTTC	CASSPLFGTRPYEQYF
TRBV6-5	NA	TRBJ2-1	NA	TGTGCCATCCCGGGGGACCTCTACAATGAGCAGTTCTTC	CAIPGDLYNEQFF
TRBV19	NA	TRBJ2-7	NA	TGTGCCAGTAGTATAGTAGGAGGGATACTCTACGAGCAGTACTTC	CASSIVGGILYEQYF